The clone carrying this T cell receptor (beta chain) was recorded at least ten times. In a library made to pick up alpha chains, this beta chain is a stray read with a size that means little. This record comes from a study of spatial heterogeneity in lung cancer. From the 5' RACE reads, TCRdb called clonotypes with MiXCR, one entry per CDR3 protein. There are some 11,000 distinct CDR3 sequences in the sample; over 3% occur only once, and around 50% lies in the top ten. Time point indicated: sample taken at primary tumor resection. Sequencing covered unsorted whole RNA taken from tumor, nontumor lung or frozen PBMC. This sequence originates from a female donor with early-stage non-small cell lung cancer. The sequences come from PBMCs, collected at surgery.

CDR3 in DNA: TGCAGTGCTACCTCTCCGGTGGGGGTGGATGAGCAGTTCTTC. Its translation: CSATSPVGVDEQFF. The rearrangement uses TRBV20-1 and TRBJ2-1, with D tentatively TRBD1 or TRBD2 (5 bases each). Germline values: CDR1 DFQATT, CDR2 SNEGSKA (reference sequence). The CDR3 runs to 14 residues. V was clipped by 4 bases and J by 8 bases, with 18 bases between them.